The next 13 T cell receptor beta chains were all read from a single sample in a study of cytomegalovirus exposure and HLA in healthy donors. A multiplex PCR was run with 60 Vbeta primers and 13 Jbeta primers. TCRdb keeps only in-frame clones here, not all; method: immunoSEQ multiplex PCR. The sample contains around 100,000 clones, approximately 70% of which appear only once. Input material: PBMCs. Receptors originate from a woman in her 30s in good health and CMV-seronegative.

The gene calls are TRBV4-1 and TRBJ2-7; D is possibly TRBD1 (6 bases). V lost 3 bases and J 2 bases, leaving 17 bases between the germline ends. From germline, CDR1 is MGHRA and CDR2 YSYEKL. The CDR3 extends over 16 amino acids. DNA of the CDR3: TGCGCCAGCAGCCAGCTACACGGGACATCTCCCTACGAGCAGTACTTC. Its protein product is CASSQLHGTSPYEQYF.

As regards this clone: One end of the junction is discordant with germline, which a read error may explain. The chain carries TRBV14 and TRBJ1-2; TRBD1 matches 8 bases. From germline, CDR1 is SGHDN and CDR2 FVKESK. This CDR3 is built from 17 residues. In DNA form, the CDR3 reads TGTGCCAGCAGTCAAGACAGGGGATCGGGGTCTAACTATGGCTACACCTTC. It specifies CASSQDRGSGSNYGYTF. Combining the CDR3 with reference TRBV14 and TRBJ1-2 gives the whole variable domain EAGVTQFPSHSVIEKGQTVTLRCDPISGHDNLYWYRRVMGKEIKFLLHFVKESKQDESGMPNNRFLAERTGGTYSTLKVQPAELEDSGVYFCASSQDRGSGSNYGYTFGSGTRLTVV.

The CDR3 DNA follows: TGCGCCAGCAGCTTACCCGGACTAGCGGGAGTCAATGAGCAGTTCTTC. As protein: CASSLPGLAGVNEQFF. The genes are TRBV5-1 and TRBJ2-1; TRBD2 aligns across 13 bases. The length of the CDR3 is 16 residues. CDR1 and CDR2 (germline): SGHRS, YFSETQ. With 2 bases clipped from V and 6 bases from J, the junction kept 5 bases outside the gene matches.

Comment on this clone: A read error may account for a junction end that differs from germline. The chain is built from TRBV7-9 and TRBJ1-1; D gene uncertain. The CDR3 runs 16 residues. Germline V gene lookup returns CDR1 SEHNR and CDR2 FQNEAQ (reference sequence). The CDR3 nucleotides are TGTTCCAGCAGTCCCAGCCGGTGGTCAGGGAACACTGAAGCTTTCTTT. Protein: CSSSPSRWSGNTEAFF.

The chain is built from TRBV25-1 and TRBJ2-4; possible D gene TRBD1, 6 bases. The germline CDR1 and CDR2 sequences are MGHDK and SYGVNS. The CDR3 sequence is 15 residues long. The V end lost 2 bases, the J end lost 9 bases, and 17 bases lay between the germline ends. This CDR3 reads CASSEPGHSNGIQYF. CDR3 DNA sequence: TGTGCCAGCAGTGAACCGGGACACTCCAACGGCATTCAGTACTTC.

The chain recombines TRBV5-1 with TRBJ1-1; D unclear. Trimming stripped 5 bases from V and 3 bases from J, with 11 bases between. CDR1 is SGHRS and CDR2 is YFSETQ in the germline V gene. The CDR3 is made up of 13 amino acids. The CDR3 nucleotides read TGCGCCAGCAGGGAGATCGATGACACTGAAGCTTTCTTT. Protein sequence: CASREIDDTEAFF. Variable domain in full (rest from reference TRBV5-1 and TRBJ1-1): KAGVTQTPRYLIKTRGQQVTLSCSPISGHRSVSWYQQTPGQGLQFLFEYFSETQRNKGNFPGRFSGRQFSNSRSEMNVSTLELGDSALYLCASREIDDTEAFFGQGTRLTVV.

CDR3 bases: TGCGCCAGCAGCCCCTGGCAGGGGATAACCTATGGCTACACCTTC. Encoded protein: CASSPWQGITYGYTF. The chain uses TRBV5-1 and TRBJ1-2; D is possibly TRBD1 (6 bases). The CDR3 totals 15 residues. Germline V gene lookup returns CDR1 SGHRS and CDR2 YFSETQ. The V gene lost 4 bases and the J gene lost 4 bases, with 17 bases spanning the gap.

The DNA of the CDR3 is TGTGCCTGGAGTCCGCAGGGGGCAACTGGCTACACCTTC. Translation gives CAWSPQGATGYTF. The chain is built from TRBV30 and TRBJ1-2; the match to TRBD1 covers 8 bases. The V gene end was trimmed by 2 bases and the J gene end by 7 bases; junction bases not matched to a gene: 6. Germline CDR1 is GTSNPN and CDR2 is SVGIG (reference sequence). The CDR3 covers 13 residues.

The sample holds a few counts of this clone. The chain combines TRBV4-2 with TRBJ2-7; 10 bases are shared with TRBD1. Germline values: CDR1 LGHNA, CDR2 YNFKEQ. After removal of 1 base from V and 6 bases from J, the junction contained 9 bases not matched to a gene. There are 16 residues in the CDR3. The CDR3 coding sequence is TGTGCCAGCAGCCAAGCTGAGGGACAGGGGACGAGCGAGCAGTACTTC. Encoded protein: CASSQAEGQGTSEQYF.

The gene calls are TRBV5-1 and TRBJ1-1; TRBD1 matches 7 bases. Trimming took 4 bases from V and 4 from J; bases not matched to a gene: 7. The germline V gene has CDR1 SGHRS and CDR2 YFSETQ. The CDR3 sequence is 14 residues long. The CDR3 loop is CASSGEGGATEAFF. CDR3 DNA sequence: TGCGCCAGCAGCGGGGAAGGGGGCGCCACTGAAGCTTTCTTT.

This chain links TRBV4-1 with TRBJ1-3, with 7 bases fitting TRBD1. Germline V gene sequence: CDR1 MGHRA, CDR2 YSYEKL. The CDR3 is 18 amino acids. Unmatched junction bases numbered 12, after V lost 4 bases and J lost 0 bases. The CDR3: CASSPGIRQGSSGNTIYF. The CDR3 DNA sequence: TGCGCCAGCAGCCCAGGAATTCGACAGGGATCCTCTGGAAACACCATATATTTT.

The V call is TRBV7-3, the J call TRBJ2-7; TRBD1 matches 7 bases. Germline CDR1 and CDR2: SGHTA and FQGTGA. This CDR3 is 14 amino acids long. The trim removed 3 bases at V and 5 bases at J, leaving 7 bases unmatched. The CDR3 nucleotides read TGTGCCAGCAGCTTCTCCGACAGGGACGACGAGCAGTACTTC. It codes for CASSFSDRDDEQYF.

The chain couples TRBV7-9 to TRBJ2-5; no reliable D call. The ends were cut back, 6 bases at V and 2 bases at J, with 16 bases in the middle. This CDR3 has 15 residues. Germline CDR1 SEHNR, CDR2 FQNEAQ (reference sequence). The CDR3 is CASRHDTIPQETQYF. DNA for the CDR3: TGTGCCAGCAGACATGACACGATTCCTCAAGAGACCCAGTACTTC.